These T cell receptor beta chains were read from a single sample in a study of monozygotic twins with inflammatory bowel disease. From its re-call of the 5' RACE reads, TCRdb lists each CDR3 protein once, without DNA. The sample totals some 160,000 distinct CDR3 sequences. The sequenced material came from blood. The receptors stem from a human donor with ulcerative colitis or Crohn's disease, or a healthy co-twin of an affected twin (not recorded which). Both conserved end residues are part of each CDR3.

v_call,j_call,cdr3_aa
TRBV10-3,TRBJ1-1,CAISESQGEAFF
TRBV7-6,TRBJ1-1,CASSLGGQGPNTEAFF
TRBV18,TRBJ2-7,CASSPLGNEQYF
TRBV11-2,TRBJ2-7,CASSLEDSYEQYF
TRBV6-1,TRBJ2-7,CASSGQGAWDEQYF
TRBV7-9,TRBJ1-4,CASSLDGVFGEKLFF
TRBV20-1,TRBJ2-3,CSASKVGDTQYF
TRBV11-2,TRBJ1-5,CASSLSRGPNQPQHF
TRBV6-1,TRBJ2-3,CASRSFSSGRGADTQYF
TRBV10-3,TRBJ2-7,CASQTVSTAYEQYF
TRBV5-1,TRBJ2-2,CASSEGHPNTGELFF
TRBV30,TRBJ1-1,CAWSRGGRGITAFF
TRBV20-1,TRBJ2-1,CSLLADLYNEQFF
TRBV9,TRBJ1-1,CASSVESGVNTEAFF
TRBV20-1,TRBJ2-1,CSANPPLRAYNEQFF
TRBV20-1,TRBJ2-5,CSVQGTQETQYF
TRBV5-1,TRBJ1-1,CASSKGQLNTEAFF
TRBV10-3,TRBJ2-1,CAISDMSGGPTRDEQFF
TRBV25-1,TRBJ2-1,CASSELFQRHDEQFF
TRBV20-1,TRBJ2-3,CSARGWGAPDTQYF
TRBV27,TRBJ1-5,CASSSTRRGQPQHF
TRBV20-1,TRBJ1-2,CSARGTANYGYTF
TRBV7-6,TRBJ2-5,CASSRGTPPLGLSLETQYF
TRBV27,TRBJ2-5,CASSLLLAGLGGLTQYF
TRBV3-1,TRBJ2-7,CASSDTLAGVYVQYF
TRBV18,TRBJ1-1,CASSPRQGANTEAFF
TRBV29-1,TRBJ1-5,CSVEIGGGQPQHF
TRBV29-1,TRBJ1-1,CSVEAVRDTEAFF
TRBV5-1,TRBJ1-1,CASSVGQEFANRAFF
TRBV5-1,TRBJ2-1,CASTWGTFHREQFF
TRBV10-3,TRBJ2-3,CATIGGTALGTDTQYF
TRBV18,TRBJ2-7,CASSLKQGEGEQYF
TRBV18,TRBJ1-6,CASTPGTKGSPLHF
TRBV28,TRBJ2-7,CASSSIVLGEQYF
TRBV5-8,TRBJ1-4,CASSRDNPKLFF
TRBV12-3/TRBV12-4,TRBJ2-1,CASTPGAYNEQFF
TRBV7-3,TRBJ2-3,CASSLGGGEDTQYF
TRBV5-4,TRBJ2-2,CASSLDREGGGELFF
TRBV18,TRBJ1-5,CASSPQDEGAAHF
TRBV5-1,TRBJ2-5,CASSLLRDSGETQYF
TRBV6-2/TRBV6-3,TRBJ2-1,CASSYSPPLAIGGNEQFF
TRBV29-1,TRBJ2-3,CSVVDPNTDTQYF
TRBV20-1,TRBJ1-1,CSDRSPTEAFF
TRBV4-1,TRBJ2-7,CASSQVQGYHEQYF
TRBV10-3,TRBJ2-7,CAISEGTRDSGYEQYF
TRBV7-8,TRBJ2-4,CSSSSGLASIQYF
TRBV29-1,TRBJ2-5,CSVEWGLVSETQYF
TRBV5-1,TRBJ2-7,CTSSLDFQDSSYEQYF
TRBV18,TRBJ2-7,CASSPAGTGVAYEQYF
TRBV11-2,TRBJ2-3,CASSFGGVSTDTQYF
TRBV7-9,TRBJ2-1,CASSFLAGVGNEQFF
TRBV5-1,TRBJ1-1,CASSLGGSMNTEAFF